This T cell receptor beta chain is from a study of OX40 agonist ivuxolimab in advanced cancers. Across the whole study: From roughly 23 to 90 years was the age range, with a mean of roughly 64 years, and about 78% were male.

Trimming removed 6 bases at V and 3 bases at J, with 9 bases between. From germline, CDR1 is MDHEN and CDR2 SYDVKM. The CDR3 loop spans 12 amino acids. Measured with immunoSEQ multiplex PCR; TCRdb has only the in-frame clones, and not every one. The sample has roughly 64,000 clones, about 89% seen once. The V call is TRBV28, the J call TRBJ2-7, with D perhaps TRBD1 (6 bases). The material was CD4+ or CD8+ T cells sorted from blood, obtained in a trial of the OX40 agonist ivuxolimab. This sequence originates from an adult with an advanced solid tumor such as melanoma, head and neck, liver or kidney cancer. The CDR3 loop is CASRDSGYEQYF. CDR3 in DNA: TGTGCCAGCAGGGACAGTGGCTACGAGCAGTACTTC.